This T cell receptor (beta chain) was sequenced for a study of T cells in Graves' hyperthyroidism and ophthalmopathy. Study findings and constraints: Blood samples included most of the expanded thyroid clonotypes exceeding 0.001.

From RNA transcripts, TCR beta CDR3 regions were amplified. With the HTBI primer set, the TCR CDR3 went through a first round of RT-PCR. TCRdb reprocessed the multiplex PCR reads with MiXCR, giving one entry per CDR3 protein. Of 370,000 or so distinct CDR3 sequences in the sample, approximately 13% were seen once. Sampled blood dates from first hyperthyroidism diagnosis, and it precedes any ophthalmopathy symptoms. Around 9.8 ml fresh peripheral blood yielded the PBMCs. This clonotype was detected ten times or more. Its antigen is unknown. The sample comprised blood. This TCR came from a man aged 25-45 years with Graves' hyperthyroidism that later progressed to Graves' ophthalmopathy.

In nucleotides, the CDR3 is TGTGCCAGCAGTGAACCCGATACGGGACAGCCGGGGACTCAGCCCCAGCATTTT. Protein product: CASSEPDTGQPGTQPQHF. The rearrangement uses TRBV2 and TRBJ1-5; TRBD1 aligns across 7 bases. J gave up 6 bases and V 2 bases, and 16 bases lay outside the gene matches. CDR1 SNHLY and CDR2 FYNNEI come from the germline V gene. The CDR3 spans 18 residues.